The entry below describes one T cell receptor beta chain. The sample comes from a study of blood T cell repertoires in COVID-19. Assay used: immunoSEQ multiplex PCR; TCRdb lists only in-frame clones, some missing. The table includes approximately 180,000 clones, roughly 87% detected once. With 3 bases clipped from V and 4 bases from J, the junction kept 4 bases outside the gene matches. The CDR3 covers 15 residues. In germline, CDR1 is MRHNA, CDR2 SNTAGT. V and J are TRBV6-4 and TRBJ2-3; 10 nucleotides match TRBD2. The TCR comes from a human donor with acute COVID-19. The donor label of this sample is uncertain. Sequenced material: PBMCs or T cells enriched from blood (not recorded which). Here the CDR3 reads CASSELAGSPDTQYF. The DNA of the CDR3 is TGTGCCAGCAGTGAACTAGCGGGGTCTCCAGATACGCAGTATTTT.